The entry that follows covers one T cell receptor (beta chain) sequence. Here immunoSEQ multiplex PCR was the method, and the copy in TCRdb shows in-frame clones only, minus some. The table has over a million clones, 75% to 85% seen once. This sample was included in a study of shared clonotypes between healthy human individuals. This CDR3 is 12 amino acids long. Germline V gives CDR1 SNHLY, CDR2 FYNNEI. V lost 6 bases, J lost 2 bases, and 8 bases lay in between. This receptor was identified in a young man in good health. Some clones in this sample may be carry-over from other donors' samples. The source material was memory CD4+ T cells from PBMCs. Subset: CD45RA-negative fraction. This chain links TRBV2 with TRBJ2-7; perhaps TRBD2 as D (6 bases). The CDR3 sequence: CASRGGTYEQYF. DNA of the CDR3: TGTGCCAGCAGGGGCGGGACCTACGAGCAGTACTTC.